This T cell receptor beta chain was observed in a study of Ad26.COV2.S vaccination and SARS-CoV-2 variants. Study in general: Ad26.COV2.S was injected intramuscularly once or twice, 56 days apart.

Assay used: immunoSEQ multiplex PCR; TCRdb lists only in-frame clones, some missing. Of about 320,000 clones listed, just under 85% are singletons. Germline loops: CDR1 MGHDK, CDR2 SYGVNS. Trimming left V 5 bases short and J 6 bases short, with 20 bases between. The CDR3 length is 15 residues. The treatment: over 15 received Ad26.COV2.S at low or high dose, single or two shots; 5 received placebo; per-sample allocation not given. Day 63 after the first injection of vaccine or placebo was the sampling time. The sequence was obtained from a person aged 18-60 years who received the Ad26.COV2.S COVID-19 vaccine or a placebo. The V gene is TRBV25-1, the J gene TRBJ2-7; D tentatively reads TRBD1 or TRBD2 (5 bases each). This specimen consisted of peripheral blood, obtained in a trial of Ad26.COV2.S vaccine versus placebo. DNA of the CDR3: TGTGCCAGCAGTTCTTACTCCGGGACGCGGGCCGAGCAGTACTTC. As protein: CASSSYSGTRAEQYF.